Listed here are 23 T cell receptor beta chains from one sample, sequenced in a study of T-cell reconstitution after alpha-beta-depleted transplantation in children. A TCRbeta library incorporating unique molecular identifiers was prepared. From the PCR reads, TCRdb called clonotypes with MiXCR, one entry per CDR3 protein. The sample has some 490,000 distinct CDR3 sequences, approximately 12% seen once; the top ten hold around 6%. Sequences were derived from PBMCs from the stem cell graft donor, sampled from the stem cell graft. These receptors were obtained from a human donor who donated a stem cell graft to a child with combined immunodeficiency.

The table lists this clonotype with many counts. The chain carries TRBV12-3 or TRBV12-4 and TRBJ1-1; D might be TRBD1 (5 bases). Trimming shortened V by 5 bases and J by 4 bases, and 8 bases separated the two germline ends. The CDR3 spans 12 residues. As DNA, the CDR3 is TGTGCCAGCAGTCGGGACGGCACTGAAGCTTTCTTT. Protein sequence: CASSRDGTEAFF.

The chain recombines TRBV7-2 with TRBJ2-3, with TRBD2 matching over 7 bases. The CDR3 covers 15 residues. V shed 5 bases and J 3 bases; nucleotides not matched to a gene: 8. The germline CDR1 and CDR2 sequences are SGHTA and FQGNSA. CDR3 nucleotide sequence: TGTGCCAGCAGCAAGCTAGCGGTGGAAACAGATACGCAGTATTTT. It specifies CASSKLAVETDTQYF.

CDR3 in amino acids: CASSMTVPNTGELFF. The CDR3, as DNA: TGTGCCAGCAGCATGACAGTACCTAACACCGGGGAGCTGTTTTTT. The chain is built from TRBV7-9 and TRBJ2-2; D might be TRBD1 (5 bases). V was pared by 5 bases and J by 2 bases, with 12 bases between. Per germline, CDR1 SEHNR and CDR2 FQNEAQ (reference sequence). This CDR3 is 15 amino acids long.

The CDR3 region is CASSPTGGFGEAFF. The DNA for the CDR3 is TGCGCCAGCAGCCCGACAGGGGGCTTCGGTGAAGCTTTCTTT. The V gene is TRBV4-3, the J gene TRBJ1-1; 10 bases agree with TRBD1. In germline, CDR1 is LGHNA, CDR2 YSLEER. Trimming took 4 bases from V and 7 from J; bases not matched to a gene: 6. The CDR3 has 14 amino acids.

This clonotype was detected only a few times. The CDR3 DNA reads TGTGCCAGCAGCTTTTCGGGATCCAATGAGCAGTTCTTC. This sequence encodes CASSFSGSNEQFF. J is TRBJ2-1 and V is TRBV12-3 or TRBV12-4, with D maybe TRBD2 (5 bases). The CDR3 sequence is 13 residues long. Trimming took off 6 bases at V and 6 bases at J, with 12 bases between the two ends.

A few counts support this clonotype. CDR3 residues: CASRQGQTQYF. As DNA, the CDR3 is TGTGCCAGCAGACAGGGTCAGACCCAGTACTTC. The V call is TRBV6-5, the J call TRBJ2-5, with D possibly matching TRBD1 (6 bases). With 6 bases removed from V and 6 bases from J, the gap between germline ends came to 8 bases. The CDR3 length is 11 residues. Germline V lookup: CDR1 MNHEY, CDR2 SVGAGI.

Only a few counts were recorded for this clonotype. V gene TRBV28 combines with J gene TRBJ2-1; D uncertain. This CDR3 is 15 amino acids long. The V gene lost 1 base and the J gene lost 9 bases, with 16 bases spanning the gap. Germline V gene sequence: CDR1 MDHEN, CDR2 SYDVKM. In DNA, the CDR3 is TGTGCCAGCAGTTTATTTAATAACTACATCGTTGAGCAGTTCTTC. Amino acids: CASSLFNNYIVEQFF.

This clonotype was observed a few times. The chain uses TRBV20-1 and TRBJ2-7; 9 nucleotides align to TRBD1. CDR1 is DFQATT, CDR2 SNEGSKA, per germline (reference sequence). Trimming at V came to 1 base and at J to 5 bases, leaving 12 bases not matched to a gene. The CDR3 has 16 residues. The CDR3 sequence: CSARALLPGQGHEQYF. CDR3 sequence (DNA): TGCAGTGCTAGAGCCTTGTTGCCGGGACAGGGCCACGAGCAGTACTTC.

The chain carries TRBV27 and TRBJ2-3; no reliable D call. Looked up from germline, CDR1 is MNHEY and CDR2 is SMNVEV (reference sequence). The CDR3 sequence is 16 residues long. Trimming stripped 1 base from V and 0 bases from J, with 11 bases between. This CDR3 reads CASSLYPRSSTDTQYF. The CDR3 bases are TGTGCCAGCAGTTTATACCCACGCTCTAGCACAGATACGCAGTATTTT.

The genes are TRBV12-3 or TRBV12-4 and TRBJ2-2, with D possibly called TRBD1 or TRBD2 (6 bases each). The V gene lost 6 bases and the J gene lost 7 bases, with 21 bases spanning the gap. The CDR3 totals 16 residues. The CDR3 spells CASSSWTTWDNGELFF. As DNA, the CDR3 is TGTGCCAGCAGCTCCTGGACTACATGGGACAACGGGGAGCTGTTTTTT.

On this clonotype: With a much larger clone just one base away, this may be a read error. The J gene is TRBJ2-1, the V gene TRBV5-1, with D possibly TRBD2 on 5 matching bases. From germline, CDR1 is SGHRS and CDR2 YFSETQ. This CDR3 comprises 15 residues. The CDR3 coding sequence is TGCCCCAGCAGCTTCTCCTCCGGGGCCTACAATGAGCAGTTCTTC. It is translated as CPSSFSSGAYNEQFF.

The chain has TRBV24-1 and TRBJ2-5, with 9 bases aligning to TRBD2. V shed 1 base and J 2 bases; nucleotides not matched to a gene: 4. Germline lookup yields CDR1 KGHDR and CDR2 SFDVKD. CDR3 size: 16 residues. The chain's CDR3 is CATSDFASGIQETQYF. CDR3 DNA: TGTGCCACCAGTGATTTCGCTAGCGGGATTCAAGAGACCCAGTACTTC.

This chain links TRBV12-3 or TRBV12-4 with TRBJ2-6; 8 bases are shared with TRBD1. The CDR3 spans 19 residues. V lost 3 bases, J lost 0 bases, and 10 bases stayed unmatched. The CDR3 region is CASSLLRGTGFSGANVLTF. CDR3 nucleotides: TGTGCCAGCAGTTTGCTCCGGGGGACAGGATTCTCTGGGGCCAACGTCCTGACTTTC.

This clonotype was recorded many times. The J gene is TRBJ1-1, the V gene TRBV30; D uncertain. Between the trimmed V and J ends, which lost 3 bases and 1 base, there was a span of 12 bases. Germline CDR1 reads GTSNPN; CDR2 reads SVGIG (reference sequence). The CDR3 is 14 residues long. This CDR3 is CAWRWQARNTEAFF. For the CDR3, the DNA is TGTGCCTGGAGGTGGCAGGCCAGGAACACTGAAGCTTTCTTT.

This clonotype was counted ten times or more. CDR3 nucleotides: TGTGCCATCCGTCATCAGGGGTACGAGCAGTACTTC. Residues: CAIRHQGYEQYF. The V and J genes are TRBV10-3 and TRBJ2-7; tentatively, D is TRBD1 (6 bases). Germline assignment: CDR1 ENHRY and CDR2 SYGVKD. The CDR3 has 12 residues. V lost 8 bases and J lost 4, with 12 bases in between.

Ten or more counts support this clonotype. The chain combines TRBV9 with TRBJ2-7; 7 bases are shared with TRBD2. V was pared by 0 bases and J by 1 base, with 4 bases of the junction left unmatched. This CDR3 is 15 amino acids long. Per germline, CDR1 SGDLS and CDR2 YYNGEE. CDR3 residues: CASSVGSGTSYEQYF. The CDR3 DNA sequence: TGTGCCAGCAGCGTAGGGAGCGGGACGTCCTACGAGCAGTACTTC.

This sequence joins TRBV27 and TRBJ1-5; D ambiguous. The germline gives CDR1 MNHEY, CDR2 SMNVEV (reference sequence). V shed 5 bases and J shed 4 bases, with 15 bases lying between them. The CDR3 sequence is 15 residues long. CDR3 DNA sequence: TGTGCCAGCAGTCCACAGCTCCCGGGGAATCAGCCCCAGCATTTT. Translation gives CASSPQLPGNQPQHF.

At least ten counts were recorded for this clonotype. The gene calls are TRBV6-1 and TRBJ1-6; tentatively, D is TRBD1 (6 bases). Germline lookup yields CDR1 MNHNS and CDR2 SASEGT. CDR3 length: 15 residues. Trimming cost V 6 bases and J 7 bases, with 16 bases left between them. The CDR3 DNA is TGTGCCAGCAGACAACCGGGACACCTGAATTCACCCCTCCACTTT. Translation: CASRQPGHLNSPLHF.

This clonotype was observed a handful of times. The gene calls are TRBV6-2 or TRBV6-3 and TRBJ2-2; TRBD2 might be the D (5 bases). Trimming removed 5 bases at V and 7 bases at J, with 8 bases between. The CDR3 has 12 residues. From germline, CDR1 is MNHEY and CDR2 SVGEGT. CDR3 sequence reads: CASSTRGGELFF. CDR3 nucleotide sequence: TGTGCCAGCAGTACCCGGGGCGGGGAGCTGTTTTTT.

In its sample, this clonotype was seen a few times. The gene calls are TRBV7-9 and TRBJ1-3; the match to TRBD1 covers 9 bases. This CDR3 has 15 residues. With 6 bases clipped from V and 2 bases from J, the junction kept 5 bases outside the gene matches. Germline CDR1 SEHNR, CDR2 FQNEAQ (reference sequence). The CDR3 sequence: CASRPTGGTGNTIYF. The CDR3, as DNA: TGTGCCAGCAGGCCGACAGGGGGAACTGGAAACACCATATATTTT.

This clonotype has ten or more counts. The genes are TRBV10-3 and TRBJ2-3; D unresolved. Between the trimmed V and J ends, which lost 2 bases and 2 bases, there was a span of 11 bases. CDR1 is ENHRY, CDR2 SYGVKD, per germline. This CDR3 region has 15 residues. As DNA, the CDR3 is TGTGCCATCAGTGAGGTCACGAGAAACACAGATACGCAGTATTTT. Translation: CAISEVTRNTDTQYF.

This clonotype occurred a few times. The V and J genes are TRBV29-1 and TRBJ2-7, with 8 positions matching TRBD1. Trimming removed 4 bases from V and 4 bases from J; junction bases left unmatched: 6. Germline CDR1 reads SQVTM; CDR2 reads ANQGSEA. This CDR3 region has 13 residues. CDR3 protein: CSVATTGAYEQYF. The CDR3 DNA follows: TGCAGCGTTGCAACGACAGGGGCGTACGAGCAGTACTTC.

The chain is built from TRBV2 and TRBJ2-6; no clear D gene. Between the trimmed V and J ends, which lost 5 bases and 0 bases, there was a span of 5 bases. CDR1 and CDR2 from the germline V gene are SNHLY and FYNNEI. The CDR3 is 14 residues long. This CDR3 is CASSRLSGANVLTF. The CDR3 DNA reads as TGTGCCAGCAGTCGCCTCTCTGGGGCCAACGTCCTGACTTTC.